The sequence of this T cell receptor (beta chain) was determined in a study of cytomegalovirus exposure and HLA in healthy donors. The PCR contained 60 Vbeta and 13 Jbeta primers. Using immunoSEQ multiplex PCR, the repertoire was profiled, and TCRdb retains in-frame clones only, with some absent. This sample's clone table lists some 30,000 clones. Findings and caveats of the study: Some public TCRs appeared in many individuals, while most sequences were rare. Earlier analysis found most TCR beta V segments productive about 87% or about 30% of the time. Based on reports, TCR beta sequences accurately predicted HLA-A and HLA-B alleles for most subjects.

Comments on this clone: Its antigen remains unknown.

The specimen sequenced was PBMCs. The sequence was obtained from a man between 40 and 49 years old in good health and CMV-seronegative.

CDR3 sequence reads: CASSHNRDRVGGYTF. CDR3 bases: TGTGCCAGCTCACATAACCGGGACAGGGTCGGTGGCTACACCTTC. This chain connects TRBV18 to TRBJ1-2, with 9 bases lining up with TRBD1. J was trimmed by 7 bases and V by 4 bases; bases with no gene match: 10. Germline V CDR1 and CDR2: KGHSH, LQKENI. CDR3 length: 15 amino acids.